This T cell receptor (beta chain) was recorded in a study of cytomegalovirus exposure and HLA in healthy donors. Researchers ran the PCR with 60 Vbeta and 13 Jbeta primers. Only in-frame clones appear in the TCRdb table, and some are missing; sequencing was by immunoSEQ multiplex PCR. Its table records 20,000 to 25,000 clones. Germline assignment: CDR1 LGHNA and CDR2 YSLEER. This CDR3 contains 14 residues. Trimming shortened V by 6 bases and J by 5 bases, and 17 bases separated the two germline ends. The rearrangement uses TRBV4-3 and TRBJ2-7; D is undetermined. The origin of this receptor is a male donor in good health and CMV-seropositive. Sequencing was done on a sample of PBMCs. CDR3 sequence: CASSPTTAPHEQYF. CDR3 coding DNA: TGCGCCAGCAGTCCCACCACAGCCCCCCACGAGCAGTACTTC.